This T cell receptor (beta chain) was sequenced for a study of T cell responses to AZD1222 COVID-19 vaccine. Study-wide results and caveats: Vaccine-associated CD4 TCRs spanned spike, dominant at 160-218 and 743-854. Sampling that yielded the repertoires occurred only after the peak T cell response. Among the donors, most were white British and more were female, and clonal diversity was possibly underestimated. The study identified only six AZD1222 recipients as seropositive at baseline.

Comment on this clone: Its antigen remains unknown.

Germline CDR1 and CDR2: DFQATT and SNEGSKA (reference sequence). The V end was cut by 5 bases, the J end by 8 bases, with 1 base between. This CDR3 region has 8 residues. Method: immunoSEQ multiplex PCR; TCRdb's copy keeps in-frame clones and lacks some. This table has around 78,000 clones, about 85% appearing once. The chain has TRBV20-1 and TRBJ2-1; D not resolved. The receptor was derived from an adult in good health. Sequences were derived from peripheral blood, sampled on day 0 of AZD1222 vaccination. This CDR3 is CSAYEQFF. For the CDR3, the DNA is TGCAGTGCTTATGAGCAGTTCTTC.